This T cell receptor beta chain was captured by sequencing in a study of shared clonotypes between healthy human individuals. Study-wide results and limits: What rarefaction showed was incomplete sorted-subset sequencing despite large depth. Clonotype sharing across a few donors was observed for 5% to 6.5% of naive CD4 clonotypes. Only blood samples were collected, and tissue repertoires likely differ.

This clone has a single count. The target antigen is unknown. Germline CDR1 reads SEHNR; CDR2 reads FQNEAQ (reference sequence). V gave up 1 base and J gave up 4 bases; unmatched junction bases: 11. This CDR3 spans 17 amino acids. Profiled with immunoSEQ multiplex PCR; TCRdb holds only in-frame clones, not every one. There are some 630,000 clones in the sample; about 78% occur only once, and around 1.8% lies in the top ten. The genes are TRBV7-9 and TRBJ1-1; TRBD1 agrees at 8 bases. Input material: memory CD4+ T cells sorted from blood. Sample subset: CD45RA-negative fraction. This sequence was found in a woman aged 30 to 39 in good health. The CDR3 reads CASSLGQGAQRSTEAFF. In nucleotides, the CDR3 is TGTGCCAGCAGCTTAGGTCAGGGGGCCCAGCGATCCACTGAAGCTTTCTTT.